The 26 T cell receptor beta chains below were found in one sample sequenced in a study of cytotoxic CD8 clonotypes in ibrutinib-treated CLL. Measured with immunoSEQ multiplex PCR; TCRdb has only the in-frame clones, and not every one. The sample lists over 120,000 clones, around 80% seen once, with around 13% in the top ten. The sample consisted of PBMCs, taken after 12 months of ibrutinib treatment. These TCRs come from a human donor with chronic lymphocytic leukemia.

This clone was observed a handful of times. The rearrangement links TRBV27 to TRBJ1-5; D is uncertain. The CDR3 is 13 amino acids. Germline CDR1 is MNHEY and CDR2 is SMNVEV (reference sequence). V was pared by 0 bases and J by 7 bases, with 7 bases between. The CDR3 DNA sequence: TGTGCCAGCAGTTTATCTGTAAACCAGCCCCAGCATTTT. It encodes CASSLSVNQPQHF.

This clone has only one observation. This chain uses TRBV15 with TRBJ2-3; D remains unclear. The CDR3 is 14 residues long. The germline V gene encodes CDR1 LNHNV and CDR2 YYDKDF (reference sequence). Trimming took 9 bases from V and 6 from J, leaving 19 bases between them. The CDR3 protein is CATHNDQTADTQYF. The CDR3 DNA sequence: TGTGCCACTCACAACGATCAAACAGCGGATACGCAGTATTTT.

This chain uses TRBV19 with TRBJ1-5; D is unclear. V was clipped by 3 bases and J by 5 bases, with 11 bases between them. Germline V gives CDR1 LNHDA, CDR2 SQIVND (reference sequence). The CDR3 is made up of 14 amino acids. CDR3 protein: CASSIMSGDQPQHF. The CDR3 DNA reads TGTGCCAGTAGTATTATGTCAGGAGATCAGCCCCAGCATTTT.

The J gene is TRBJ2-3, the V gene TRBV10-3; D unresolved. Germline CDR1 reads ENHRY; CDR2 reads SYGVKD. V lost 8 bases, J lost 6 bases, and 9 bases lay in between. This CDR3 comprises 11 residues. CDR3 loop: CAIGLLDTQYF. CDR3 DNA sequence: TGTGCCATCGGGTTGTTGGATACGCAGTATTTT.

The CDR3 DNA reads as TGTGCCAGTAGCCATTATGGATCCTTCTCTGGAAACACCATATATTTT. Translated: CASSHYGSFSGNTIYF. The chain links TRBV19 to TRBJ1-3; D not certain. Germline V gene data show CDR1 as LNHDA and CDR2 as SQIVND (reference sequence). The V and J ends lost 6 bases and 0 bases respectively, with 15 bases between them. This CDR3 comprises 16 residues.

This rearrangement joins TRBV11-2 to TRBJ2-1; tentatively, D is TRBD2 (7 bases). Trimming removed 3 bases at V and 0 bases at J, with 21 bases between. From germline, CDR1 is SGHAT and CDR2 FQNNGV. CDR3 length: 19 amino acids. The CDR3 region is CASSFRGASLSSSYNEQFF. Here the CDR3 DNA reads TGTGCCAGCAGCTTCCGGGGGGCTAGCCTTTCGAGCTCCTACAATGAGCAGTTCTTC.

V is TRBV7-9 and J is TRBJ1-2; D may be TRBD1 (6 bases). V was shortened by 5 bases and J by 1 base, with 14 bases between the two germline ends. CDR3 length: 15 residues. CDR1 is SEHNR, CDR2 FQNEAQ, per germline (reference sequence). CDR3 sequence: CASSRGAGVNYGYTF. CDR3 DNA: TGTGCCAGCAGCCGCGGGGCAGGGGTTAACTATGGCTACACCTTC. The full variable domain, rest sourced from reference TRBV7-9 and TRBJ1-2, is DTGVSQNPRHKITKRGQNVTFRCDPISEHNRLYWYRQTLGQGPEFLTYFQNEAQLEKSRLLSDRFSAERPKGSFSTLEIQRTEQGDSAMYLCASSRGAGVNYGYTFGSGTRLTVV.

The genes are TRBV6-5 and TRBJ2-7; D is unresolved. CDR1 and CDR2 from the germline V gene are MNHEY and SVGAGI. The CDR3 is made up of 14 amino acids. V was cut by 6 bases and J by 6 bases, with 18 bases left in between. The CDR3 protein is CASRTPGYPSEQYF. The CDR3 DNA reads TGTGCCAGCAGGACCCCTGGCTACCCCAGCGAGCAGTACTTC.

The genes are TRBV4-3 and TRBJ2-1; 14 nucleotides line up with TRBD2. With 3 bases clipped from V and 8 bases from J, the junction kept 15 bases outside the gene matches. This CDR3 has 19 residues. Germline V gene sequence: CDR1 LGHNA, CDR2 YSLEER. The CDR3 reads CASSHSTSGRVIGFYEQFF. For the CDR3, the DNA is TGCGCCAGCAGCCATTCGACTAGCGGGAGGGTCATCGGTTTCTATGAGCAGTTCTTC.

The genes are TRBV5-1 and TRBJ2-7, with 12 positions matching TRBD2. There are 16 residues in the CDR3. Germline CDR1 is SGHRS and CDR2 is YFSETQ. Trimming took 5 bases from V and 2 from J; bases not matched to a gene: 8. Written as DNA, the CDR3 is TGCGCCAGCAGTCAACTAGCGGGAGGTGGAACCTACGAGCAGTACTTC. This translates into CASSQLAGGGTYEQYF.

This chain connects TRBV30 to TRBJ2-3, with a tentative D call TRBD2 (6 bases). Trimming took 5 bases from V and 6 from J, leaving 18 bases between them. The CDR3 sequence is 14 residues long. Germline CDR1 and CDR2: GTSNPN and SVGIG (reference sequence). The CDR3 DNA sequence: TGTGCCTGGTTTCTCTCTAGCGAATCTGATACGCAGTATTTT. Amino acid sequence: CAWFLSSESDTQYF.

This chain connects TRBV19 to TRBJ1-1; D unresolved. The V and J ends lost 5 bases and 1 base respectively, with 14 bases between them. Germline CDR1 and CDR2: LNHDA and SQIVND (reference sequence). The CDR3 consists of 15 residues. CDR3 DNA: TGTGCCAGTAGTCCCCTTTTGGCCGAGAACACTGAAGCTTTCTTT. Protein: CASSPLLAENTEAFF.

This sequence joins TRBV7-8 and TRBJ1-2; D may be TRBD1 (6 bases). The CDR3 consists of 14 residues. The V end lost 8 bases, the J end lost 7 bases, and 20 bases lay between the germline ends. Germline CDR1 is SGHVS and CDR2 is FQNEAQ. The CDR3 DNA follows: TGTGCCAGCGCCCTAGGGGGGACATTAGTTGGCTACACCTTC. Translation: CASALGGTLVGYTF.

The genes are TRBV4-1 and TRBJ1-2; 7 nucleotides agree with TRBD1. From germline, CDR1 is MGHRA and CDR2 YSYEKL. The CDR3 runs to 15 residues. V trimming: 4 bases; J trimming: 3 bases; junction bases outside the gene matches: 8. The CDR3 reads CASSPTGQADYGYTF. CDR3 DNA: TGCGCCAGCAGCCCCACCGGACAGGCCGACTATGGCTACACCTTC.

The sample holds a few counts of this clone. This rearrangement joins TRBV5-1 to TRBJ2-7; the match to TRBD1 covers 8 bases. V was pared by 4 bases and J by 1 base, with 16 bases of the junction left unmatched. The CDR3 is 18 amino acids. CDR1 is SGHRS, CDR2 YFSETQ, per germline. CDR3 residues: CASSKGSRGPSGSYEQYF. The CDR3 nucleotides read TGCGCCAGCAGCAAGGGGTCCAGGGGGCCTTCAGGTTCCTACGAGCAGTACTTC. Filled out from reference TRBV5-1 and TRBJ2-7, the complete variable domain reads KAGVTQTPRYLIKTRGQQVTLSCSPISGHRSVSWYQQTPGQGLQFLFEYFSETQRNKGNFPGRFSGRQFSNSRSEMNVSTLELGDSALYLCASSKGSRGPSGSYEQYFGPGTRLTVT.

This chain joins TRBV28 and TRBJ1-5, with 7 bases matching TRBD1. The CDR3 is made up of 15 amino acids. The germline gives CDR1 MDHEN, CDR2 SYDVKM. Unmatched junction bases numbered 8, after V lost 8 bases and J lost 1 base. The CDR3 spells CASSGQSISNQPQHF. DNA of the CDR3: TGTGCCAGCTCGGGACAGAGCATCAGCAATCAGCCCCAGCATTTT.

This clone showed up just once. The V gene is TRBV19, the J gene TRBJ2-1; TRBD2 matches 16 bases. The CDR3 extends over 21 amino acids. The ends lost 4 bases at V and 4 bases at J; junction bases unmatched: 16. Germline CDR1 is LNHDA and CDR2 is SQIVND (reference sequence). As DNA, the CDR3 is TGTGCCAGTAGTACGGGACGGACGGGACTAGCGGGAGGGCCAGGTTACAATGAGCAGTTCTTC. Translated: CASSTGRTGLAGGPGYNEQFF.

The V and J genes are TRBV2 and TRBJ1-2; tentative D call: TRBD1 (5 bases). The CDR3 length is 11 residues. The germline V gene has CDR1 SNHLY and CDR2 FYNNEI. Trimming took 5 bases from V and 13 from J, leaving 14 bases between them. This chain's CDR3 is CASSQRQKSTF. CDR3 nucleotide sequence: TGTGCCAGCAGTCAACGACAGAAAAGCACCTTC. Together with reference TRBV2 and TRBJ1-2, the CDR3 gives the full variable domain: EPEVTQTPSHQVTQMGQEVILRCVPISNHLYFYWYRQILGQKVEFLVSFYNNEISEKSEIFDDQFSVERPDGSNFTLKIRSTKLEDSAMYFCASSQRQKSTFGSGTRLTVV.

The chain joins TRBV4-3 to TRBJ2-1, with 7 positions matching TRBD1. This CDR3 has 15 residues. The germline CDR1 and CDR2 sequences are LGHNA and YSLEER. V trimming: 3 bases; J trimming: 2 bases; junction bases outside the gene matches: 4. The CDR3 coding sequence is TGCGCCAGCAGCCACGAGACAGGGCCCTACAATGAGCAGTTCTTC. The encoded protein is CASSHETGPYNEQFF.

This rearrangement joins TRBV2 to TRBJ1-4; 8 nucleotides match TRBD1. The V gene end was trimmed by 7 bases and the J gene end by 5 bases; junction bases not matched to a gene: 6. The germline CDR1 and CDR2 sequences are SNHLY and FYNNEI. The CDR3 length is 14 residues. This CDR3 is CASTYDRGNEKLFF. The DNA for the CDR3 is TGTGCCAGCACCTATGACAGGGGCAATGAAAAACTGTTTTTT.

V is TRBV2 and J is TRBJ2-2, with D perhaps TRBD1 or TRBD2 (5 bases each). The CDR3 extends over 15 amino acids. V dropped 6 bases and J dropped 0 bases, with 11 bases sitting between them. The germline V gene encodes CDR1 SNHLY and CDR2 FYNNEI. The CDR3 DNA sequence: TGTGCCAGCAGGTGGGACCGAACGAACACCGGGGAGCTGTTTTTT. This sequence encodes CASRWDRTNTGELFF. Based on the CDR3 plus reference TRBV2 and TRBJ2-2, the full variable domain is EPEVTQTPSHQVTQMGQEVILRCVPISNHLYFYWYRQILGQKVEFLVSFYNNEISEKSEIFDDQFSVERPDGSNFTLKIRSTKLEDSAMYFCASRWDRTNTGELFFGEGSRLTVL.

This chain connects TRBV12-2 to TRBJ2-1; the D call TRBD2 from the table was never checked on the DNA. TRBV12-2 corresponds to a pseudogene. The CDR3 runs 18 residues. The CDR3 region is CASRRASSGLADYNEQFF. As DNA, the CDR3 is TGTGCAAGTCGACGCGCCAGTTCGGGACTAGCGGACTACAATGAGCAGTTCTTC.

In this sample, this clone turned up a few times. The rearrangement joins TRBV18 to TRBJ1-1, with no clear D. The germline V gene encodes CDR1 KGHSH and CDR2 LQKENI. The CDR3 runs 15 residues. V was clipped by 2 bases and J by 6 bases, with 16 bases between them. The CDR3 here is CASSPTGRRVSEAFF. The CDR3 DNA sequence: TGTGCCAGCTCACCAACGGGCAGGAGGGTCTCTGAAGCTTTCTTT.

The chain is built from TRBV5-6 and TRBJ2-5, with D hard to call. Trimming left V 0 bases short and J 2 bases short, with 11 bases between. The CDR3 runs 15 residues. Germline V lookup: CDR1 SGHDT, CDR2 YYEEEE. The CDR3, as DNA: TGTGCCAGCAGCTTGGCTCTCTGGGCTCAAGAGACCCAGTACTTC. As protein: CASSLALWAQETQYF.

CDR3 nucleotides: TGTGCCAGCAGCCAAGTAGGGGGATGGAACACCGGGGAGCTGTTTTTT. Its translation is CASSQVGGWNTGELFF. V gene TRBV14 combines with J gene TRBJ2-2; D is perhaps TRBD1 (6 bases). Trimming took off 1 base at V and 1 base at J, with 10 bases between the two ends. The CDR3 extends over 16 amino acids. The germline V gene has CDR1 SGHDN and CDR2 FVKESK.

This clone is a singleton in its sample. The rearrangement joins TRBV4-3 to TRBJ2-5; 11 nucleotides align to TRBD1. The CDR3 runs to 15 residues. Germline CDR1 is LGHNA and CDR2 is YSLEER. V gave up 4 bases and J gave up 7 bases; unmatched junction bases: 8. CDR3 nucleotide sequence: TGCGCCAGCAGCCCTGCGGACAGGGGGCGAGGGACCCAGTACTTC. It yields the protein CASSPADRGRGTQYF.